Shown below are 11 T cell receptor beta chains from a single sample sequenced in a study of blood T cell repertoires in COVID-19. Here immunoSEQ multiplex PCR was the method, and the copy in TCRdb shows in-frame clones only, minus some. This table holds more than 150,000 clones, roughly 90% found once. What was sequenced was peripheral blood. Receptors originate from a man in his 70s with active or convalescent COVID-19.

V and J are TRBV19 and TRBJ2-7, with a weak D call TRBD1 (5 bases). V lost 5 bases, J lost 3 bases, and 5 bases lay in between. CDR1 is LNHDA, CDR2 SQIVND, per germline (reference sequence). CDR3 length: 11 amino acids. CDR3 residues: CASSDSYEQYF. The CDR3 coding sequence is TGTGCCAGTAGTGACAGCTACGAGCAGTACTTC. The whole variable domain, remainder taken from reference TRBV19 and TRBJ2-7, is DGGITQSPKYLFRKEGQNVTLSCEQNLNHDAMYWYRQDPGQGLRLIYYSQIVNDFQKGDIAEGYSVSREKKESFPLTVTSAQKNPTAFYLCASSDSYEQYFGPGTRLTVT.

V and J are TRBV7-2 and TRBJ1-4; D remains ambiguous. Germline lookup yields CDR1 SGHTA and CDR2 FQGNSA. The CDR3 consists of 15 residues. Trimming left V 5 bases short and J 6 bases short, with 16 bases between. For the CDR3, the DNA is TGTGCCAGCAGCCCAAGAGGAGGGCTAGATGAAAAACTGTTTTTT. Translation gives CASSPRGGLDEKLFF. Looking up the rest from reference TRBV7-2 and TRBJ1-4 gives the full variable domain: GAGVSQSPSNKVTEKGKDVELRCDPISGHTALYWYRQSLGQGLEFLIYFQGNSAPDKSGLPSDRFSAERTGGSVSTLTIQRTQQEDSAVYLCASSPRGGLDEKLFFGSGTQLSVL.

The chain couples TRBV24-1 to TRBJ2-1; D gene uncertain. Germline V CDR1 and CDR2: KGHDR, SFDVKD. V lost 3 bases and J lost 9, with 14 bases in between. The CDR3 runs to 14 residues. Here the CDR3 reads CATSDHQQFSEQFF. In DNA form, the CDR3 reads TGTGCCACCAGTGATCATCAACAATTTTCTGAGCAGTTCTTC.

This chain joins TRBV2 and TRBJ1-5; 7 bases fit TRBD1. From germline, CDR1 is SNHLY and CDR2 FYNNEI. This CDR3 is built from 15 residues. Trimming at V came to 3 bases and at J to 1 base, leaving 3 bases not matched to a gene. This CDR3 reads CASSEGQPSNQPQHF. In nucleotides, the CDR3 is TGTGCCAGCAGTGAGGGACAGCCAAGCAATCAGCCCCAGCATTTT.

The chain carries TRBV3-1 (or the pseudogene TRBV3-2) and TRBJ1-1; D may be TRBD1 (5 bases). The CDR3 extends over 16 amino acids. V lost 1 base, J lost 5 bases, and 17 bases lay in between. In germline, CDR1 is LGHDT, CDR2 YNNKEL (reference sequence). In nucleotides, the CDR3 is TGTGCCAGCAGCCAAGTCGGGGGAGGATCAGGGACTGAAGCTTTCTTT. As protein: CASSQVGGGSGTEAFF.

The genes are TRBV11-2 and TRBJ1-2, with 8 nucleotides matching TRBD1. The CDR3 spans 12 residues. Germline V gene data show CDR1 as SGHAT and CDR2 as FQNNGV. J gave up 6 bases and V 6 bases, and 3 bases lay outside the gene matches. The CDR3 loop reads CASSRQGNGYTF. In DNA form, the CDR3 reads TGTGCCAGCAGTAGACAGGGGAATGGCTACACCTTC.

CDR3 nucleotides: TGTGCCACCAGCAGATACCGGGACAGGGAGAACACTGAAGCTTTCTTT. It specifies CATSRYRDRENTEAFF. The chain has TRBV15 and TRBJ1-1, with 9 bases aligning to TRBD1. Germline V CDR1 and CDR2: LNHNV, YYDKDF (reference sequence). Trimming removed 2 bases from V and 1 base from J; junction bases left unmatched: 5. This CDR3 spans 16 amino acids.

This chain uses TRBV6-5 with TRBJ1-5; 7 positions match TRBD1. With V trimmed by 4 bases and J by 6 bases, 3 bases remained unmatched. The CDR3 is 13 amino acids. The germline gives CDR1 MNHEY, CDR2 SVGAGI. The CDR3 loop reads CASSSNRGQPQHF. In DNA, the CDR3 is TGTGCCAGCAGTTCAAACAGGGGTCAGCCCCAGCATTTT.

The table lists this clone with a count of one. The chain combines TRBV6-5 with TRBJ2-7; TRBD1 aligns across 8 bases. The CDR3 is 13 residues long. The V segment lost 2 bases and the J segment 7 bases; nucleotides outside the gene matches: 4. CDR1 and CDR2 from the germline V gene are MNHEY and SVGAGI. As DNA, the CDR3 is TGTGCCAGCAGTTACCAGACAGGGGTAGAGCAGTACTTC. It encodes CASSYQTGVEQYF.

This chain uses TRBV29-1 with TRBJ2-3, with 10 bases that match TRBD1. Germline assignment: CDR1 SQVTM and CDR2 ANQGSEA. CDR3 length equals 11 residues. The J segment lost 11 bases and the V segment lost 7 bases, leaving 6 bases of the junction unmatched. The CDR3, as DNA: TGCAGCGGCGCGACAGGGGGCGGGCAGTATTTT. It specifies CSGATGGGQYF.

J is TRBJ1-4 and V is TRBV5-1; no definite D call. This CDR3 comprises 15 residues. CDR1 and CDR2 (germline): SGHRS, YFSETQ. V was cut by 0 bases and J by 3 bases, with 9 bases left in between. The CDR3 loop is CASSLAVVANEKLFF. CDR3 in DNA: TGCGCCAGCAGCTTGGCGGTGGTGGCTAATGAAAAACTGTTTTTT.